Presented here are 10 T cell receptor beta chains from one specimen sequenced in a study of PD-1 blockade in classical Hodgkin lymphoma. The assay was immunoSEQ multiplex PCR, and TCRdb's table has in-frame clones only and misses some. The sample carries under 20,000 clones, more than 65% recorded once. Time point given: cycle 4 day 1 (C4D1), after less than seven weeks of nivolumab. Every single patient, without exception, relapsed after autologous stem cell transplantation, and brentuximab vedotin exposure varied. Magnetic negative selection was used to purify CD4+ T cells from thawed PBMCs. Sequenced here: CD4+ T cells from blood, sampled before the fourth cycle of nivolumab. Receptor source: a human donor with classical Hodgkin lymphoma.

As DNA, the CDR3 is TGTGCCAGCAGCCTAGGACTAGCGGGAGTAAATGAGCAGTACTTC. Its translation is CASSLGLAGVNEQYF. This chain joins TRBV7-2 and TRBJ2-7; 13 positions match TRBD2. This CDR3 contains 15 residues. With 5 bases clipped from V and 7 bases from J, the junction kept 8 bases outside the gene matches. Germline CDR1 is SGHTA and CDR2 is FQGNSA.

This sequence joins TRBV4-3 and TRBJ2-3; D perhaps matches TRBD1 (5 bases). This CDR3 spans 14 amino acids. CDR1 is LGHNA, CDR2 YSLEER, per germline. Deletions cut 2 bases from V and 8 bases from J, with 14 bases between. The CDR3 DNA sequence: TGCGCCAGCAGCCAACAAAATGCAGGGTCTACGCAGTATTTT. It translates to CASSQQNAGSTQYF.

In its sample, this clone was seen a few times. The chain links TRBV7-2 to TRBJ1-2; D ambiguous. Trimming left V 1 base short and J 8 bases short, with 11 bases between. Germline lookup yields CDR1 SGHTA and CDR2 FQGNSA. This CDR3 is built from 13 residues. CDR3 protein: CASSLGGGRGYTF. In DNA, the CDR3 is TGTGCCAGCAGCTTAGGGGGTGGGAGGGGCTACACCTTC. The whole variable domain, remainder taken from reference TRBV7-2 and TRBJ1-2, is GAGVSQSPSNKVTEKGKDVELRCDPISGHTALYWYRQSLGQGLEFLIYFQGNSAPDKSGLPSDRFSAERTGGSVSTLTIQRTQQEDSAVYLCASSLGGGRGYTFGSGTRLTVV.

The chain is built from TRBV7-4 and TRBJ2-1, with TRBD2 matching over 7 bases. The germline CDR1 and CDR2 sequences are SGHVT and SQSDAQ. The CDR3 has 17 amino acids. V lost 6 bases and J lost 6; bases outside the gene matches: 17. CDR3 DNA: TGTGCCAGCAGTTACGGGCGGGAGTGGTGTATTGGCAATGAGCAGTTCTTC. Residues: CASSYGREWCIGNEQFF.

The chain has TRBV7-9 and TRBJ2-7; D not certain. The CDR3 loop spans 12 amino acids. V was clipped by 5 bases and J by 4 bases, with 9 bases between them. The germline gives CDR1 SEHNR, CDR2 FQNEAQ (reference sequence). The CDR3, as DNA: TGTGCCAGCAGCGCTCGCGTTTACGAGCAGTACTTC. Translated, it gives CASSARVYEQYF.

This chain uses TRBV4-1 with TRBJ2-1; the match to TRBD2 covers 7 bases. The V gene end was trimmed by 1 base and the J gene end by 7 bases; junction bases not matched to a gene: 7. The CDR3 contains 15 residues. Germline V gives CDR1 MGHRA, CDR2 YSYEKL. CDR3 residues: CASSQVLAVLNEQFF. The CDR3 DNA follows: TGCGCCAGCAGCCAAGTTCTAGCGGTCCTAAATGAGCAGTTCTTC.

The chain recombines TRBV5-1 with TRBJ2-5; 11 positions agree with TRBD2. Matching the DNA end better, TRBJ2-7 makes the J call doubtful. The CDR3 runs 15 residues. CDR1 is SGHRS, CDR2 YFSETQ, per germline. This CDR3 reads CASSTLAGGHYEQYF. The CDR3 nucleotides read TGCGCCAGCAGCACCTTAGCGGGAGGGCACTACGAGCAGTACTTC.

The chain employs TRBV6-5 and TRBJ1-5; unclear D gene. The length of the CDR3 is 13 residues. V shed 2 bases and J shed 5 bases, with 7 bases lying between them. Germline lookup yields CDR1 MNHEY and CDR2 SVGAGI. The CDR3 DNA is TGTGCCAGCAGTTACAGGTTTCATCAGCCCCAGCATTTT. This gives the protein CASSYRFHQPQHF.

The V call is TRBV15, the J call TRBJ1-3; D gene ambiguous. Germline V CDR1 and CDR2: LNHNV, YYDKDF (reference sequence). With 0 bases removed from V and 1 base from J, the gap between germline ends came to 7 bases. This CDR3 has 15 amino acids. The CDR3 reads CATSRDLGSGNTIYF. The DNA of the CDR3 is TGTGCCACCAGCAGAGACCTGGGATCTGGAAACACCATATATTTT.

V is TRBV7-4 and J is TRBJ2-1; the D is unclear. The V gene lost 2 bases and the J gene lost 2 bases, with 16 bases spanning the gap. The CDR3 totals 17 residues. Germline lookup yields CDR1 SGHVT and CDR2 SQSDAQ. Here the CDR3 DNA reads TGTGCCAGCAGCTTATCTCTTTCGACATATACCTACAATGAGCAGTTCTTC. Translation: CASSLSLSTYTYNEQFF.